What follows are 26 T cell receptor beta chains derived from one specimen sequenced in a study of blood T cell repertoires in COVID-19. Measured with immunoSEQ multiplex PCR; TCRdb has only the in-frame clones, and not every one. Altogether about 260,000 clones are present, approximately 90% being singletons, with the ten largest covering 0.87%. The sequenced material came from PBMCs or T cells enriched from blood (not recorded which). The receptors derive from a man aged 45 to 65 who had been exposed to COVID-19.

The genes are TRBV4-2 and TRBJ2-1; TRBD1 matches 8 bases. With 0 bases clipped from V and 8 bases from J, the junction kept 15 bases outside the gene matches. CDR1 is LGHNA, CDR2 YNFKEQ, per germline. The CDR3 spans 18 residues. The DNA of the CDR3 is TGTGCCAGCAGCCAAGAGCCTTTGACGGTGCAGGGGGCGTATGAGCAGTTCTTC. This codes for CASSQEPLTVQGAYEQFF.

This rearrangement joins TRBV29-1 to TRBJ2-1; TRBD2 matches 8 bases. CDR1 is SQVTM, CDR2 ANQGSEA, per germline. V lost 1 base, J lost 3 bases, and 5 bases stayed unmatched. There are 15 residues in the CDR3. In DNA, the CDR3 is TGCAGCGTTGAAGCGGCGGGAGGTGGCTACAATGAGCAGTTCTTC. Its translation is CSVEAAGGGYNEQFF.

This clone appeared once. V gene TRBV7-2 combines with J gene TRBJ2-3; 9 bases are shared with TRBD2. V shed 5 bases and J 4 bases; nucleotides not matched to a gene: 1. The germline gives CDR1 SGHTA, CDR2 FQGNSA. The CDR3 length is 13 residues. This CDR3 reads CASSRTSADTQYF. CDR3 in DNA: TGTGCCAGCAGCAGGACTAGCGCAGATACGCAGTATTTT.

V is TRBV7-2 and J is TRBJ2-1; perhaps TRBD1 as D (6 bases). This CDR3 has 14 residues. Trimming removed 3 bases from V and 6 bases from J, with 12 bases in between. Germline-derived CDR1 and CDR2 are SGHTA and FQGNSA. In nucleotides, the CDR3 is TGTGCCAGCAGCTTCGGCCAGGGGATCAATGAGCAGTTCTTC. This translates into CASSFGQGINEQFF.

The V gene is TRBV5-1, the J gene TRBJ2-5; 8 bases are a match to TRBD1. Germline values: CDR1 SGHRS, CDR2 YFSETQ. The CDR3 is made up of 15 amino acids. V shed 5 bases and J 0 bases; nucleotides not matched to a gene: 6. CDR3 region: CASRERQGYQETQYF. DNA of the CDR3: TGCGCCAGCAGGGAGAGACAGGGGTACCAAGAGACCCAGTACTTC.

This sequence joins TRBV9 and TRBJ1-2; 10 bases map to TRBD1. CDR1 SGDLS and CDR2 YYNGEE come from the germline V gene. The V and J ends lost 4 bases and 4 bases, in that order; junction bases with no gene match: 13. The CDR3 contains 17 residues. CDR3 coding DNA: TGTGCCAGCAGCCGCGGACAGGGGGAGAGTGTTAGCTATGGCTACACCTTC. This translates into CASSRGQGESVSYGYTF.

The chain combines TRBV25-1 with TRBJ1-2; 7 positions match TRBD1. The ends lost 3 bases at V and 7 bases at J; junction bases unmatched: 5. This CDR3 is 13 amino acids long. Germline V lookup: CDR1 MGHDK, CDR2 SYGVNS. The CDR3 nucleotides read TGTGCCAGCAGTGACAGGGGGTTCGGTGGCTACACCTTC. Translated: CASSDRGFGGYTF.

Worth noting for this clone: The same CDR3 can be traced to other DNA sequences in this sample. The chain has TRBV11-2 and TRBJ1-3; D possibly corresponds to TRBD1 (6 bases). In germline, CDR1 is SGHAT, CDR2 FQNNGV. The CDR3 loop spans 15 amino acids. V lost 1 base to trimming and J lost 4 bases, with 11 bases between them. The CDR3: CASSLVGGAGNTIYF. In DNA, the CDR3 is TGTGCCAGCAGCTTAGTTGGGGGCGCCGGAAACACCATATATTTT.

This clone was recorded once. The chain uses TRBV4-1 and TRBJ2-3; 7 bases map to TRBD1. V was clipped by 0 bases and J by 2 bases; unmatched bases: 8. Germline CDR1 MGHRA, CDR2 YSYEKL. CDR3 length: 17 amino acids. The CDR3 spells CASSQDDRDGFTDTQYF. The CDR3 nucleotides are TGCGCCAGCAGCCAAGATGACAGGGATGGATTCACAGATACGCAGTATTTT.

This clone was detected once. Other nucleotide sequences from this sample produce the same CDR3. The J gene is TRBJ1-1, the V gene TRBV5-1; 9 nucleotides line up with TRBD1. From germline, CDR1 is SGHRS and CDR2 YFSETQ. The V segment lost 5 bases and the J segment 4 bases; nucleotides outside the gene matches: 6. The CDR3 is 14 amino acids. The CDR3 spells CASSLQGAGTEAFF. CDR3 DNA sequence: TGCGCCAGCAGTTTACAGGGGGCAGGCACTGAAGCTTTCTTT. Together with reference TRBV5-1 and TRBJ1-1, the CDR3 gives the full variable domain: KAGVTQTPRYLIKTRGQQVTLSCSPISGHRSVSWYQQTPGQGLQFLFEYFSETQRNKGNFPGRFSGRQFSNSRSEMNVSTLELGDSALYLCASSLQGAGTEAFFGQGTRLTVV.

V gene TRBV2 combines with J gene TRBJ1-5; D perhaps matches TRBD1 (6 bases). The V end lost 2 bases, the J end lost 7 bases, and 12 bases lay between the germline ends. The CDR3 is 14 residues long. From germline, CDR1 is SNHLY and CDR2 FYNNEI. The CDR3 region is CASSEQGIGQPQHF. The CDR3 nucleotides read TGTGCCAGCAGTGAACAGGGGATAGGACAGCCCCAGCATTTT. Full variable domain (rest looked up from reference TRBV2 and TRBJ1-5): EPEVTQTPSHQVTQMGQEVILRCVPISNHLYFYWYRQILGQKVEFLVSFYNNEISEKSEIFDDQFSVERPDGSNFTLKIRSTKLEDSAMYFCASSEQGIGQPQHFGDGTRLSIL.

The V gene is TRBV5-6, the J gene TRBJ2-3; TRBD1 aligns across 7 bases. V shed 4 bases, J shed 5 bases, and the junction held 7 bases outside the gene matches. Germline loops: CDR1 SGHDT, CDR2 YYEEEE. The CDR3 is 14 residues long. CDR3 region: CASSQPGQQDTQYF. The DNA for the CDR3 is TGTGCCAGCAGCCAACCGGGACAGCAAGATACGCAGTATTTT.

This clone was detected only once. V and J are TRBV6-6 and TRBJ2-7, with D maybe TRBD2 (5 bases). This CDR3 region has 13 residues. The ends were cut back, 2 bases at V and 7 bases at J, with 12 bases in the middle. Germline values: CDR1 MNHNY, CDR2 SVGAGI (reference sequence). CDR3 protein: CASSYRVSGEQYV. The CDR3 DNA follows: TGTGCCAGCAGTTACAGGGTCTCGGGGGAGCAGTACGTC.

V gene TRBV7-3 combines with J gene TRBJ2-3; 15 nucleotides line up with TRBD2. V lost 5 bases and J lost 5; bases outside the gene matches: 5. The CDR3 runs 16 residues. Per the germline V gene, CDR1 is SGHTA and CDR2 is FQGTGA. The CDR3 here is CASSAGLAGGGDTQYF. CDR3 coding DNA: TGTGCCAGCAGCGCGGGACTAGCGGGAGGAGGAGATACGCAGTATTTT.

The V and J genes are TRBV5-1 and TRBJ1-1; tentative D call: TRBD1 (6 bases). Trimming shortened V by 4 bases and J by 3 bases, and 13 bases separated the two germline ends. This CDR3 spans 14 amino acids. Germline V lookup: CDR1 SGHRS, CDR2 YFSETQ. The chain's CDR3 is CASSLAYRDTEAFF. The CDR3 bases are TGCGCCAGCAGCCTTGCGTACAGGGACACTGAAGCTTTCTTT.

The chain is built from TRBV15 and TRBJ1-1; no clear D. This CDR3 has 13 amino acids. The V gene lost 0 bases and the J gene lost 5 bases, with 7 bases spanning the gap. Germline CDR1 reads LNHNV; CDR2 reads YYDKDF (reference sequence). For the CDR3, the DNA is TGTGCCACCAGCAGAGAGGCCTCAACTGAAGCTTTCTTT. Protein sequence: CATSREASTEAFF. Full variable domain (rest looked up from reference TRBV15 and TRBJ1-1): DAMVIQNPRYQVTQFGKPVTLSCSQTLNHNVMYWYQQKSSQAPKLLFHYYDKDFNNEADTPDNFQSRRPNTSFCFLDIRSPGLGDTAMYLCATSREASTEAFFGQGTRLTVV.

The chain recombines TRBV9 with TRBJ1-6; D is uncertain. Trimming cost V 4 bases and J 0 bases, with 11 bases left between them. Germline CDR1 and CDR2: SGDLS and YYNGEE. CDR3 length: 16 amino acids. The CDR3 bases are TGTGCCAGCAGCAACCGGGGTAGCTCCTATAATTCACCCCTCCACTTT. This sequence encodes CASSNRGSSYNSPLHF. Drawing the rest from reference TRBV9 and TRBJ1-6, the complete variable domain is DSGVTQTPKHLITATGQRVTLRCSPRSGDLSVYWYQQSLDQGLQFLIQYYNGEERAKGNILERFSAQQFPDLHSELNLSSLELGDSALYFCASSNRGSSYNSPLHFGNGTRLTVT.

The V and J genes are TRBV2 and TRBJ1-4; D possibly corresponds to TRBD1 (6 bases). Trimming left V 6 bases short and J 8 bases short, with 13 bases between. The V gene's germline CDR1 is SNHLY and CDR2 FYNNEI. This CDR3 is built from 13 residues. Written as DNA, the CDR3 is TGTGCCAGCAGAAGGACAGAGTTGGAAAAACTGTTTTTT. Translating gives CASRRTELEKLFF.

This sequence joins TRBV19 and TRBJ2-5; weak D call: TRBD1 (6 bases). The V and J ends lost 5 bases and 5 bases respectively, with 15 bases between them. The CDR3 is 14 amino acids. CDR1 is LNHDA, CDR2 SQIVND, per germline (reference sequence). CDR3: CASSYRDTGETQYF. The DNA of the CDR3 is TGTGCCAGTAGTTACCGGGACACTGGGGAGACCCAGTACTTC.

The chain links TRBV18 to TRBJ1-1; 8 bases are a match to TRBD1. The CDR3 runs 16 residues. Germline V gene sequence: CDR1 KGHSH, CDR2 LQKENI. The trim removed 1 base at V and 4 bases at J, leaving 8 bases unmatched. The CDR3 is CASSPRNTGGGTEAFF. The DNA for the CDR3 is TGTGCCAGCTCACCACGGAATACAGGGGGTGGCACTGAAGCTTTCTTT.

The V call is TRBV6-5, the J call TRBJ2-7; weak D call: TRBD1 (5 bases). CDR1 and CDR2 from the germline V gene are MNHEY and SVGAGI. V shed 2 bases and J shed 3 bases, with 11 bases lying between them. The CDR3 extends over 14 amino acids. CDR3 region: CASSYTGHNYEQYF. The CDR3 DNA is TGTGCCAGCAGTTACACAGGACACAACTACGAGCAGTACTTC.

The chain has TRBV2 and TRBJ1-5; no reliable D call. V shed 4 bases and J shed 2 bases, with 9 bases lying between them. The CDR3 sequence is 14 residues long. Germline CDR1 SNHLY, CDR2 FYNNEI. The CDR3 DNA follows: TGTGCCAGCAGTGCGACAAGTCGCAATCAGCCCCAGCATTTT. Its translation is CASSATSRNQPQHF.

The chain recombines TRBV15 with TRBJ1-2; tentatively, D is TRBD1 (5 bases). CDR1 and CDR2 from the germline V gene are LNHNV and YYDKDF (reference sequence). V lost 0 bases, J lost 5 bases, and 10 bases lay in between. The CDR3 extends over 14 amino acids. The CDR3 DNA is TGTGCCACCAGCAGAGATCTGGGGGGATATGGCTACACCTTC. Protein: CATSRDLGGYGYTF.

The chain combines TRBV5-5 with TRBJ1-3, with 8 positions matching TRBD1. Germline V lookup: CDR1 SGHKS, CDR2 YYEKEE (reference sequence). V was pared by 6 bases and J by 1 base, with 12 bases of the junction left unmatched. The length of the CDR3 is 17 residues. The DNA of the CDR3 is TGTGCCAGCACTAATCGCGGGACAGGAGGATCTGGAAACACCATATATTTT. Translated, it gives CASTNRGTGGSGNTIYF.

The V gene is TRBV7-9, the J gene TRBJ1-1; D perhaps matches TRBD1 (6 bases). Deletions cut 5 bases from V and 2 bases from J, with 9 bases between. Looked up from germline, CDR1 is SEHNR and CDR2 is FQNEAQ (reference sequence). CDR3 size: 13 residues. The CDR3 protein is CASSPTGNTEAFF. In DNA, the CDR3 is TGTGCCAGCAGCCCGACAGGTAACACTGAAGCTTTCTTT.

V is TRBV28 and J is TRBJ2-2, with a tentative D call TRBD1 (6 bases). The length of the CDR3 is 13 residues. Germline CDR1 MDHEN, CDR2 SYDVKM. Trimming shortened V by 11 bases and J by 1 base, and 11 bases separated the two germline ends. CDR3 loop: CAGLTGNTGELFF. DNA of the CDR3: TGTGCCGGACTGACAGGGAACACCGGGGAGCTGTTTTTT.